The sequence of this TCR beta chain was determined in a study of identifying expanded T cells in peripheral blood. The V and J ends lost 0 bases and 8 bases, in that order; junction bases with no gene match: 13. Germline V gives CDR1 LNHNV, CDR2 YYDKDF (reference sequence). CDR3 length: 17 residues. Libraries were prepared by immunoSEQ multiplex PCR; TCRdb keeps only in-frame clonotypes and omits some of them. The sample gives over 100,000 clones, 88% of which show up once; approximately 8% is in the top ten. The clonotype comes from a person between 18 and 75 years old in good health. V gene TRBV15 combines with J gene TRBJ1-2; 9 nucleotides line up with TRBD1. Sequencing was carried out using blood. The DNA for the CDR3 is TGTGCCACCAGCAGAGATAGTGCAGGACAGGGGAACTCGGGCTACACCTTC. It encodes CATSRDSAGQGNSGYTF.